This T cell receptor beta chain was observed in a study of cytomegalovirus exposure and HLA in healthy donors. Study-wide points: Analyzed later, association rates of TCRs varied across HLA loci, with DRB1 most and HLA-C fewest. Per a later analysis, HLA-associated TCR beta chains showed more clonal expansion than other, equally common TCR beta chains.

As regards this clone: The antigen is unknown.

The CDR3 is 13 amino acids. Trimming stripped 4 bases from V and 4 bases from J, with 10 bases between. CDR1 SEHNR and CDR2 FQNEAQ come from the germline V gene (reference sequence). The PCR had 60 Vbeta and 13 Jbeta primers. The protocol was immunoSEQ multiplex PCR, while the TCRdb copy is restricted to in-frame clones and leaves out a portion. The sample lists about 100,000 clones; nearly 65% were seen once. Sequencing was carried out using PBMCs. V gene TRBV7-9 combines with J gene TRBJ1-2; D might be TRBD1 (6 bases). The TCR was taken from a human donor in good health. CDR3 loop: CASSSGHGYGYTF. DNA of the CDR3: TGTGCCAGCAGCTCGGGACACGGCTATGGCTACACCTTC.